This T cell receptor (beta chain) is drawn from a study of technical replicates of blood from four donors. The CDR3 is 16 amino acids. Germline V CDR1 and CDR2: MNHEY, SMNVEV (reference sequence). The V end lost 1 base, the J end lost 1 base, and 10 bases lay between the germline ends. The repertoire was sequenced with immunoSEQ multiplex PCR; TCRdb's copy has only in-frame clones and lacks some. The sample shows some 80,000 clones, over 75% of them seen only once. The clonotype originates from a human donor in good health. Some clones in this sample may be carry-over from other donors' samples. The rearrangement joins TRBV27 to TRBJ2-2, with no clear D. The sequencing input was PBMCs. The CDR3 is CASSLYRVQNTGELFF. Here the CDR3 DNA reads TGTGCCAGCAGTTTATATCGGGTTCAGAACACCGGGGAGCTGTTTTTT.